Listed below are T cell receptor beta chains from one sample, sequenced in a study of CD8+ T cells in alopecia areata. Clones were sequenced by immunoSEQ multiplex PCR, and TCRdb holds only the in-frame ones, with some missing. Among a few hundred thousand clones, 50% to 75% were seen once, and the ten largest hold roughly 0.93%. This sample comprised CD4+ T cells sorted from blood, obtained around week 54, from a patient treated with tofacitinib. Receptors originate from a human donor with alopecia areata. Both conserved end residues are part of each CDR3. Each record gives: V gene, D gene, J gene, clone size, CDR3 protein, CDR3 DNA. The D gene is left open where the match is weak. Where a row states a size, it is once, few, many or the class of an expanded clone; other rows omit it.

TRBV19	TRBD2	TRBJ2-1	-	CASSNPSGGTYNEQFF	TGTGCCAGTAGTAATCCTAGCGGGGGGACCTACAATGAGCAGTTCTTC
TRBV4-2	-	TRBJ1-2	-	CASSQGPVIPIFF	TGTGCCAGCAGCCAAGGGCCCGTAATTCCTATCTTCTTC
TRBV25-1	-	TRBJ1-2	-	CASSVQGFYGYTF	TGTGCCAGCAGTGTCCAGGGGTTCTATGGCTACACCTTC
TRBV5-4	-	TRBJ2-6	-	CASSLGHSGANVLTF	TGTGCCAGCAGCTTGGGGCACTCTGGGGCCAACGTCCTGACTTTC
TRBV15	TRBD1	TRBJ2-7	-	CATSRDSPQGAWYEQYF	TGTGCCACCAGCAGAGATAGTCCCCAGGGGGCATGGTACGAGCAGTACTTC
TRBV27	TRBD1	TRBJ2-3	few	CASSPEGGRADTQYF	TGTGCCAGCAGTCCCGAAGGGGGCCGGGCAGATACGCAGTATTTT
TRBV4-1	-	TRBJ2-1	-	CASSPGLIYNEQFF	TGCGCCAGCAGCCCGGGACTGATCTACAATGAGCAGTTCTTC
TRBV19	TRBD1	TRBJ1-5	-	CASSDRGGQPQHF	TGTGCCAGTAGTGACAGGGGCGGCCAGCCCCAGCATTTT
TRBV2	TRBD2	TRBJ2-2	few	CASKRGPNTGELFF	TGTGCCAGTAAGCGGGGCCCGAACACCGGGGAGCTGTTTTTT
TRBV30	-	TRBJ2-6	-	CASVSGQLHSGANVLTF	TGTGCCTCCGTATCTGGGCAGCTTCACTCTGGGGCCAACGTCCTGACTTTC
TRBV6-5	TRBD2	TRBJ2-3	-	CASSSAAGGRRNTQYF	TGTGCCAGCAGTTCGGCAGCGGGGGGGCGACGAAATACGCAGTATTTT
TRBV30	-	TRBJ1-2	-	CASTSGAGYTF	TGTGCCTCCACGTCGGGGGCGGGCTACACCTTC
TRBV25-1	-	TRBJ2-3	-	CASSEMGTDTQYF	TGTGCCAGCAGTGAAATGGGAACAGATACGCAGTATTTT
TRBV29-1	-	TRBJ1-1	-	CSADLVNTEAFF	TGCAGCGCCGACCTAGTGAACACTGAAGCTTTCTTT
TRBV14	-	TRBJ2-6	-	CASSLWAKGSGANVLTF	TGTGCCAGCAGCTTATGGGCCAAGGGATCTGGGGCCAACGTCCTGACTTTC